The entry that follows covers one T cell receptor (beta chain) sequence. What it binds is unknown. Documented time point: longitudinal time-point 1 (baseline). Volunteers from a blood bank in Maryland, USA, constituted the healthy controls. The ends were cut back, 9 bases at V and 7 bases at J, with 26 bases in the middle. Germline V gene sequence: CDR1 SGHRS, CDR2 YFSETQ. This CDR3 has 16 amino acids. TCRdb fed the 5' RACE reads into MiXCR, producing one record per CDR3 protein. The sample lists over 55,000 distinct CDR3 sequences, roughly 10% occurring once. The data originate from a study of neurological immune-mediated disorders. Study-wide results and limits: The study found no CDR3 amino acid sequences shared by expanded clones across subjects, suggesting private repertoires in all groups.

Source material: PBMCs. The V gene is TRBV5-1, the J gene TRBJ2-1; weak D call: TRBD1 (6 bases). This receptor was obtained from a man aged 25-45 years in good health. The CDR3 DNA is TGCGCCACCCGGCCACCCGGGCTAGCCCAGGGGAATGAGCAGTTCTTC. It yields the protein CATRPPGLAQGNEQFF. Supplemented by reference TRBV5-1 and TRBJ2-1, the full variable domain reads KAGVTQTPRYLIKTRGQQVTLSCSPISGHRSVSWYQQTPGQGLQFLFEYFSETQRNKGNFPGRFSGRQFSNSRSEMNVSTLELGDSALYLCATRPPGLAQGNEQFFGPGTRLTVL.